Listed here is a single T cell receptor (beta chain). TCRdb independently ran MiXCR on the PCR reads; one entry per CDR3 protein. The table records approximately 500,000 distinct CDR3 sequences, about a fifth of them present only once. Researchers sorted naive CD8 T cells as cells that were CD8+CD4-CCR7+CD45RA+. This record belongs to a study of molecular identifiers for immune sequencing clone quantification. The CDR3 extends over 15 amino acids. Trimming took off 4 bases at V and 4 bases at J, with 15 bases between the two ends. CDR1 is ENHRY and CDR2 is SYGVKD in the germline V gene. This receptor was taken from a human donor in good health. Some libraries in this study had Jurkat cell RNA spiked in. The chain has TRBV10-3 and TRBJ2-3; tentative D call: TRBD2 (6 bases). Sequencing was done on a sample of naive CD8+ T cells from blood, with Jurkat cell RNA spiked in. The subset was: FACS-sorted CD8+CD4-CCR7+CD45RA+ naive T cells. The CDR3 region has the DNA TGTGCCATCAGTGTCCCTGGCGGGGCCTCAGATACGCAGTATTTT. It translates to CAISVPGGASDTQYF.